This T cell receptor beta chain stems from a study of blood T cell repertoires in COVID-19. At the level of the study: COVID-19 samples, acute and convalescent, were from the United States, Italy and Spain.

This table comes from immunoSEQ multiplex PCR, and its TCRdb copy is limited to in-frame clones, with some not included. The sample has 200,000 to 300,000 clones; around nine tenths are singletons. The germline V gene has CDR1 SGDLS and CDR2 YYNGEE. CDR3 length: 17 amino acids. Trimming took 3 bases from V and 3 from J; bases not matched to a gene: 14. Sequencing was done on a sample of peripheral blood. This chain joins TRBV9 and TRBJ2-7, with 8 positions matching TRBD2. This clonotype was sampled from a man between 35 and 55 years old who had recovered from COVID-19. The CDR3 protein is CASSAHGGGSKIYEQYF. CDR3 in DNA: TGTGCCAGCAGCGCCCACGGGGGGGGCTCTAAAATCTACGAGCAGTACTTC.